This TCR beta chain derives from a study of cytomegalovirus exposure and HLA in healthy donors. The CDR3 extends over 14 amino acids. Trimming pared 4 bases from V and 5 bases from J, leaving 13 bases between. Germline loops: CDR1 SGDLS, CDR2 YYNGEE. In the case of this clone: Its target is unknown.

At collection, donors were nominally healthy, but unrecorded immune exposures were probable. The PCR made use of 60 Vbeta and 13 Jbeta primers. TCRdb's table, derived via immunoSEQ multiplex PCR, lists solely in-frame clones and lacks some. The table includes 70,000 to 100,000 clones, approximately 80% detected once. Regarding the study as a whole: In a later analysis, HLA-associated TCR beta chains were more clonally expanded than equally common others. Previously analyzed data showed that most TCR beta V segments were productive at a frequency of about 90% or about 30%.

The receptor was derived from a woman aged 45-60 years in good health and CMV-seropositive. The chain uses TRBV9 and TRBJ2-1, with a possible D match to TRBD2 (6 bases). Sequenced sample: PBMCs. The CDR3 here is CASSPWGVNNEQFF. As DNA, the CDR3 is TGTGCCAGCAGCCCTTGGGGGGTAAACAATGAGCAGTTCTTC.